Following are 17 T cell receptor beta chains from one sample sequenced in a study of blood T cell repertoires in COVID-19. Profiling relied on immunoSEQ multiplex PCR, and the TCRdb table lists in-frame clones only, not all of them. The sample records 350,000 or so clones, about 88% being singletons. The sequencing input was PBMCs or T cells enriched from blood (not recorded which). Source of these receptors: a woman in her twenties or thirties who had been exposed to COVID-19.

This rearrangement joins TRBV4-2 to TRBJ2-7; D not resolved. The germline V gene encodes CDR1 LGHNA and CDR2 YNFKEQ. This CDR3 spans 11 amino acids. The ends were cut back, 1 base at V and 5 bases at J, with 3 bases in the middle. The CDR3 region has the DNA TGTGCCAGCAGCCAAGCAGACGAGCAGTACTTC. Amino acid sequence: CASSQADEQYF.

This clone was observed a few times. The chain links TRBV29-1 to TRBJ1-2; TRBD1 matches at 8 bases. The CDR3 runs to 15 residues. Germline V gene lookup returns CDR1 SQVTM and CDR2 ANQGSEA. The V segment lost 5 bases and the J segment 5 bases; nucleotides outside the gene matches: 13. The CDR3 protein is CSVRGQELIGYGYTF. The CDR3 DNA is TGCAGCGTTAGGGGACAGGAGTTAATCGGATATGGCTACACCTTC.

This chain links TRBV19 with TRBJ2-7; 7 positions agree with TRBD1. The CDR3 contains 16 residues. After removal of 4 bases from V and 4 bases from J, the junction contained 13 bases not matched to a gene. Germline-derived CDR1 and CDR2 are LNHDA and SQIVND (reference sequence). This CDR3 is CASSTNRDSYSYEQYF. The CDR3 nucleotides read TGTGCCAGTAGTACAAACCGGGACAGTTACTCATACGAGCAGTACTTC.

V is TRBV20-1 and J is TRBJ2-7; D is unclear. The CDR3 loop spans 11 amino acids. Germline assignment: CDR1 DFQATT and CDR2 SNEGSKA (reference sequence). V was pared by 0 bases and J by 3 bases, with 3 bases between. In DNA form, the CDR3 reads TGCAGTGCTAGAGATCTCTACGAGCAGTACTTC. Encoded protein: CSARDLYEQYF.

CDR3 DNA sequence: TGTGCCAGCAGCCAATCGAGGCCCCTGAAAGATGAGCAGTTCTTC. It translates to CASSQSRPLKDEQFF. J is TRBJ2-1 and V is TRBV16, with D uncertain. Per the germline V gene, CDR1 is KGHSY and CDR2 is FQNENV. V lost 0 bases to trimming and J lost 8 bases, with 14 bases between them. CDR3 length equals 15 residues.

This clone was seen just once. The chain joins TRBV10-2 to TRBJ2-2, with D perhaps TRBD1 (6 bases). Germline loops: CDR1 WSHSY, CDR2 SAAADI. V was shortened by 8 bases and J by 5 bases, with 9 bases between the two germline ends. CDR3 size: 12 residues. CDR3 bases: TGCGCCAGCGGCACAGGGACCGGGGAGCTGTTTTTT. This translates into CASGTGTGELFF.

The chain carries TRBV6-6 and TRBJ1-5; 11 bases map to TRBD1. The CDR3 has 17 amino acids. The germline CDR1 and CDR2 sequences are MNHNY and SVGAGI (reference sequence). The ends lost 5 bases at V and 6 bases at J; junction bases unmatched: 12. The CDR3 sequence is CASSLLGGQGAGQPQHF. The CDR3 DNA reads TGTGCCAGCAGTCTCCTGGGAGGACAGGGGGCGGGTCAGCCCCAGCATTTT.

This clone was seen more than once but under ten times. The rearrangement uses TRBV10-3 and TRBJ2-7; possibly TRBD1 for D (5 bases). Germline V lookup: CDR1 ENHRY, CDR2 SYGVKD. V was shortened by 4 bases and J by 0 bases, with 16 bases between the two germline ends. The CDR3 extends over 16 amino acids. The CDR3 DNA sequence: TGTGCCATCAGTGGTATATCAGGGCCCATCTCCTACGAGCAGTACTTC. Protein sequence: CAISGISGPISYEQYF.

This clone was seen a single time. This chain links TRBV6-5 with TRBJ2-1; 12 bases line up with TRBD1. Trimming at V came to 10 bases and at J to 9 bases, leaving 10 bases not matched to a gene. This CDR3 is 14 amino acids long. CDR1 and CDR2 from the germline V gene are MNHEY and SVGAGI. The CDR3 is CANRRDRGQGEQFF. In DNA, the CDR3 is TGTGCCAACCGCCGGGACAGGGGGCAGGGTGAGCAGTTCTTC.

CDR3 nucleotides: TGCGCCAGCAGCCTTCGGGCTAGCGGGATCAACAATGAGCAGTTCTTC. Translation gives CASSLRASGINNEQFF. The gene calls are TRBV5-1 and TRBJ2-1, with TRBD2 identical over 9 bases. The germline gives CDR1 SGHRS, CDR2 YFSETQ. This CDR3 region has 16 residues. V trimming: 4 bases; J trimming: 5 bases; junction bases outside the gene matches: 10.

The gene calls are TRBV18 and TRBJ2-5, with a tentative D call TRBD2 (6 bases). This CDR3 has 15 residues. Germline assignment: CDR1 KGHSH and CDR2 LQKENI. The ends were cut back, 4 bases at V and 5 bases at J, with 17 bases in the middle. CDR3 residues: CASSRDAGGRETQYF. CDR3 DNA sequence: TGTGCCAGCTCACGCGACGCCGGGGGTCGGGAGACCCAGTACTTC. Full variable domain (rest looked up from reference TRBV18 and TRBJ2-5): NAGVMQNPRHLVRRRGQEARLRCSPMKGHSHVYWYRQLPEEGLKFMVYLQKENIIDESGMPKERFSAEFPKEGPSILRIQQVVRGDSAAYFCASSRDAGGRETQYFGPGTRLLVL.

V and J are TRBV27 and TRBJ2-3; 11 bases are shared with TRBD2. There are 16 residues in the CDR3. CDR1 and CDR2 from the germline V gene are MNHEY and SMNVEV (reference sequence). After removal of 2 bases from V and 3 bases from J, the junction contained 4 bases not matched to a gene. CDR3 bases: TGTGCCAGCAGTTTAGGGACTAGCGGACTAACAGATACGCAGTATTTT. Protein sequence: CASSLGTSGLTDTQYF.

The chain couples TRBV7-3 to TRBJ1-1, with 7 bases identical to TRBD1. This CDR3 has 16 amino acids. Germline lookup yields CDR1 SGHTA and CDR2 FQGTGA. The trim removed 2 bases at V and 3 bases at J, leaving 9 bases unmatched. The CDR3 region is CASSLEKRGRDTEAFF. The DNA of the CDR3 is TGTGCCAGCAGCTTAGAGAAAAGGGGGCGCGACACTGAAGCTTTCTTT.

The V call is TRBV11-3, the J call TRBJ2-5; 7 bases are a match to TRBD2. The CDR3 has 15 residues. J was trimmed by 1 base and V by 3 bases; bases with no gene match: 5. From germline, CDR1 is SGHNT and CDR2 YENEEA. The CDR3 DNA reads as TGTGCCAGCAGCTTGGGAGCGGGGCCCCAAGAGACCCAGTACTTC. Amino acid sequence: CASSLGAGPQETQYF.

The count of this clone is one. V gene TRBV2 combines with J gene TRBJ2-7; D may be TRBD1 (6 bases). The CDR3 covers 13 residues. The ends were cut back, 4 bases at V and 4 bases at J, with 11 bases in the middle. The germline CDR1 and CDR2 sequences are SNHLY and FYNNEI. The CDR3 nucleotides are TGTGCCAGCAGTGTGGCAGGGGAGTACGAGCAGTACTTC. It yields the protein CASSVAGEYEQYF.

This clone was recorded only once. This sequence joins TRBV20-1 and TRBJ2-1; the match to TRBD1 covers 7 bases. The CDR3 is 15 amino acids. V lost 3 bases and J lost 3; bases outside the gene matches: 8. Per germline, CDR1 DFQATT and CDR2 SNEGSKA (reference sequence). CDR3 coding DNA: TGCAGTGCTAGTGTCGCAAACAGGGGCTACAATGAGCAGTTCTTC. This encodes CSASVANRGYNEQFF.

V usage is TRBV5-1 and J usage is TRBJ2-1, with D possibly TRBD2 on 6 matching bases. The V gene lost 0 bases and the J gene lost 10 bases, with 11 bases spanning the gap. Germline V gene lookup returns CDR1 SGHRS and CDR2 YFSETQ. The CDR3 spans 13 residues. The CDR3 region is CASSLDTGREQFF. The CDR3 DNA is TGCGCCAGCAGCTTGGATACGGGGAGGGAGCAGTTCTTC.